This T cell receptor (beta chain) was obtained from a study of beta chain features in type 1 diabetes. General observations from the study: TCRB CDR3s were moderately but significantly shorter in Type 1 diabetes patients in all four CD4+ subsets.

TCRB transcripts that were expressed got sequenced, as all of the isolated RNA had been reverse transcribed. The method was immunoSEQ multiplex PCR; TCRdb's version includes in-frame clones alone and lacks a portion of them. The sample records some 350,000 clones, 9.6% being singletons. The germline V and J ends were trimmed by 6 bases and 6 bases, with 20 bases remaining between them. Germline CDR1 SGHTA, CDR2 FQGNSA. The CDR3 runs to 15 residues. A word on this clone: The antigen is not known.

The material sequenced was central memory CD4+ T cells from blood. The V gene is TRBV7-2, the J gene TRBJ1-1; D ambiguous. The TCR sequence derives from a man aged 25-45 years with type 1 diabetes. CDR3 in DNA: TGTGCCAGCAGTCGAGGCAATCTGACACGTCCTGAAGCTTTCTTT. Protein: CASSRGNLTRPEAFF. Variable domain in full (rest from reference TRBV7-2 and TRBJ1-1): GAGVSQSPSNKVTEKGKDVELRCDPISGHTALYWYRQSLGQGLEFLIYFQGNSAPDKSGLPSDRFSAERTGGSVSTLTIQRTQQEDSAVYLCASSRGNLTRPEAFFGQGTRLTVV.